The clone carrying this T cell receptor (beta chain) was observed a single time. The antigen is not known. Germline assignment: CDR1 SEHNR and CDR2 FQNEAQ (reference sequence). The V gene end was trimmed by 5 bases and the J gene end by 8 bases; junction bases not matched to a gene: 9. This CDR3 comprises 15 residues. This sample is drawn from a study of siplizumab effects on memory and regulatory T cells. Study outcomes and limitations: Roughly 80-95% of proliferating CD4+ or CD8+ clones defied assignment to a naive or memory phenotype. Naive T cells looked more diverse than memory cells and looked like major alloresponse contributors.

TCRdb's copy holds only in-frame clones and misses some; the assay was immunoSEQ multiplex PCR. The data show some 97,000 clones, with 94% seen just once and roughly 0.61% held by the top ten. Sequencing was carried out using Tregs sorted from blood. V is TRBV7-9 and J is TRBJ2-1; 10 nucleotides line up with TRBD2. The receptor was derived from a human donor in good health. CDR3 DNA: TGTGCCAGCAGCACTACTAGCGGGATTACATATGAGCAGTTCTTC. It codes for CASSTTSGITYEQFF.